This T cell receptor (beta chain) appears in the sequencing data of a study of blood T cell repertoires in COVID-19. Study details: Samples of COVID-19 (acute and convalescent) were obtained from the United States, Italy and Spain. T cells, B-cell-depleted T cells, or PBMCs supplied cDNA or gDNA.

Germline V gene data show CDR1 as SGHTA and CDR2 as FQGNSA. The CDR3 has 14 residues. Trimming shortened V by 0 bases and J by 7 bases, and 10 bases separated the two germline ends. Clones were read by immunoSEQ multiplex PCR, and TCRdb kept only the in-frame ones, dropping some. The table lists 150,000 to 200,000 clones, roughly 84% of them singletons, with approximately 2.6% in the top ten. Sequencing input: peripheral blood. The chain joins TRBV7-2 to TRBJ2-4; D ambiguous. This TCR was recovered from a human donor with acute or convalescent COVID-19. The donor label of this sample is uncertain. The CDR3 DNA is TGTGCCAGCAGCTTAGCTGGTTCCGGGAACATTCAGTACTTC. Protein: CASSLAGSGNIQYF.